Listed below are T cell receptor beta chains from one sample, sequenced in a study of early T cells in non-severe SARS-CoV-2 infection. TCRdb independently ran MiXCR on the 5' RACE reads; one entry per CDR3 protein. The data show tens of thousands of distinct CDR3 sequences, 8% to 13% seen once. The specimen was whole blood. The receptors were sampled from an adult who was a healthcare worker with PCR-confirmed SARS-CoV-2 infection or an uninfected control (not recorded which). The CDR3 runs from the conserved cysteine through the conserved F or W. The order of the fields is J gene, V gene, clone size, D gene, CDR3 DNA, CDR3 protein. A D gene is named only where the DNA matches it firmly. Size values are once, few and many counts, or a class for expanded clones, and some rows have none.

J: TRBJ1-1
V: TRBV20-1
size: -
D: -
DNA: TGCAGTGCTGAATCTGGACCGATGAACACTGAAGCTTTCTTT
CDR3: CSAESGPMNTEAFF

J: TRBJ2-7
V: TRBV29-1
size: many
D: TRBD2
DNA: TGCAGCGTTGAAGGCACCCCTGATAGCGGGAGACTCCACGAGCAGTACTTC
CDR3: CSVEGTPDSGRLHEQYF

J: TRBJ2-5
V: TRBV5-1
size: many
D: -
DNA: TGCGCCAGCAGCTTTGGTCCGGGGGAGGAGACCCAGTACTTC
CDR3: CASSFGPGEETQYF

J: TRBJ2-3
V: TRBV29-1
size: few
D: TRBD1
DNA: TGCAGCGTAAAGGGACAGGCCAGAGATACGCAGTATTTT
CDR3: CSVKGQARDTQYF

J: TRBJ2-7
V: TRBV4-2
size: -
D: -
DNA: TGTGCCAGCAGCGTACTCAGGGGCGAGCAGTACTTC
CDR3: CASSVLRGEQYF

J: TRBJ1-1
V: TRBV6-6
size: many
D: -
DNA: TGTGCCAGCAGTTATCAGAACACTGAAGCTTTCTTT
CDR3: CASSYQNTEAFF

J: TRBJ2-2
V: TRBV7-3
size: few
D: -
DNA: TGTGCCAGCAGCTTTATCCCCGACACCGGGGAGCTGTTTTTT
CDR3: CASSFIPDTGELFF

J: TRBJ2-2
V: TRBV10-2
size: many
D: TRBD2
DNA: TGCGCCAGCAGCTTACTAGCGGGGTACACCGGGGAGCTGTTTTTT
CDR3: CASSLLAGYTGELFF

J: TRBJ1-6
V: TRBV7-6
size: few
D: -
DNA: TGTGCCAGCAGCTTAGGGGCTACAGAAAATTCACCCCTCCACTTT
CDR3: CASSLGATENSPLHF

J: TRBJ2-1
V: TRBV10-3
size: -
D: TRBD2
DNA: TGTGCCATCAGTGAGACTAGCGGGACTTACAATGAGCAGTTCTTC
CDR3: CAISETSGTYNEQFF

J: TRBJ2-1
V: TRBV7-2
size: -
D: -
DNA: TGTGCCAGCAGCTACAAAGGAGAATGGTCCAATGAGCAGTTCTTC
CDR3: CASSYKGEWSNEQFF

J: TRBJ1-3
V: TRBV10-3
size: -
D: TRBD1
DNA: TGTGCCATCAGGGCGACAGGGGCTGAAAACACCATATATTTT
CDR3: CAIRATGAENTIYF

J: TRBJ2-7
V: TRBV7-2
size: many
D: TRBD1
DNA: TGTGCCAGCAGCCCGGGACAGGCCAGCTCCTACGAGCAGTACTTC
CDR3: CASSPGQASSYEQYF

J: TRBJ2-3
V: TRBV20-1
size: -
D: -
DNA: TGCAGTGCTAGGTTCTCAGGGCGCACAGATACGCAGTATTTT
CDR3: CSARFSGRTDTQYF

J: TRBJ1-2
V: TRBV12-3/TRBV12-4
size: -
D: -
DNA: TGTGCCAGCAGCCAACAGGGCTATGGCTACACCTTC
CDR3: CASSQQGYGYTF

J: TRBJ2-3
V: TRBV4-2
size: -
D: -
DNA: TGTGCCAGCAGCCAAGCCGGACCGTCCACAGATACGCAGTATTTT
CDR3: CASSQAGPSTDTQYF

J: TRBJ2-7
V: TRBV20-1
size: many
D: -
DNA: TGCAGTGCTAGGCAGGGGGGAAGCGAGCAGTACTTC
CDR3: CSARQGGSEQYF

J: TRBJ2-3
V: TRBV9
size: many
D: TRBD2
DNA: TGTGCCAGCAGCGGAGGTCGCGGGGGGAACACAGATACGCAGTATTTT
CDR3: CASSGGRGGNTDTQYF

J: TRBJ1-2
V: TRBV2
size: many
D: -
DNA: TGTGCCAGCTGGGGGCTGTTTTATGGCTACACCTTC
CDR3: CASWGLFYGYTF

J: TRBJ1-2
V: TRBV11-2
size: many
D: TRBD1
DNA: TGTGCCAGCAGCTTGAAACAGGGGGCCCTTATCGGCTACACCTTC
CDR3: CASSLKQGALIGYTF

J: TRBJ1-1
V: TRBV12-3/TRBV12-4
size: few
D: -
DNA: TGTGCCAGCAGCCCGATACTCCCGGTGGGCACTGAAGCTTTCTTT
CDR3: CASSPILPVGTEAFF

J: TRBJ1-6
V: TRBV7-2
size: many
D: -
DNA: TGTGCCAGCAGCTTATTGGCCAGGGGTGATTCACCCCTCCACTTT
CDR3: CASSLLARGDSPLHF

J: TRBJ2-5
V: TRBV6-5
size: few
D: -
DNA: TGTGCCAGCAGAGAACGGGGGACCCAGTACTTC
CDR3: CASRERGTQYF

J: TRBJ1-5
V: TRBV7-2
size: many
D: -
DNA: TGTGCCAGCAGCTTACAACCGCGCAAGCCCCAGCATTTT
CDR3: CASSLQPRKPQHF

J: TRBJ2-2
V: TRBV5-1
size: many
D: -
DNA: TGCGCCAGCAGCTTACCCCAGGGGAACACCGGGGAGCTGTTTTTT
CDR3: CASSLPQGNTGELFF

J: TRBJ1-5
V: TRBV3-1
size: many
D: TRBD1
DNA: TGTGCCAGCAGCCAAGATGGTGCAGGGGGACGACCCCAGCATTTT
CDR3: CASSQDGAGGRPQHF

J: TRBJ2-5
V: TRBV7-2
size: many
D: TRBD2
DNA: TGTGCCAGCAGCCCCCCGGCGGGGGGGATACAAGAGACCCAGTACTTC
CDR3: CASSPPAGGIQETQYF

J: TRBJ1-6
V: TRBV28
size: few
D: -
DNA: TGTGCCAGCAGTTTAGCGGGCCAAAATTCACCCCTCCACTTT
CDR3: CASSLAGQNSPLHF

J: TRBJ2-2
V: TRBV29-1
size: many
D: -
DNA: TGCAGCGTTTCAGGGTACACCGGGGAGCTGTTTTTT
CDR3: CSVSGYTGELFF

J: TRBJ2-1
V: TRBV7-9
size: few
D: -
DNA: TGTGCCAGCAGCTTACTCCGGGTCTCGGGTAATGAGCAGTTCTTC
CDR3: CASSLLRVSGNEQFF

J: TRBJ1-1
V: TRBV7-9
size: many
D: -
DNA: TGTGCCAGCAGCTTCGGGGCGATGAACACTGAAGCTTTCTTT
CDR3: CASSFGAMNTEAFF

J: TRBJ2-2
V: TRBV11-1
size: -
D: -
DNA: TGTGCCAGCAGCTTAGTGTATACCGGGGAGCTGTTTTTT
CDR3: CASSLVYTGELFF

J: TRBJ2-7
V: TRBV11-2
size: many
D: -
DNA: TGTGCCAGCAGCTTGACCGGGTTCCCCTCCTCCTACGAGCAGTACTTC
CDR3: CASSLTGFPSSYEQYF

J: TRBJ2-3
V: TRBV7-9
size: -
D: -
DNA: TGTGCCAGCAGCTTAGAGCGGAACACAGATACGCAGTATTTT
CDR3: CASSLERNTDTQYF

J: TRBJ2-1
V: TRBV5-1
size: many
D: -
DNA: TGCGCCAGCAGCTCCGGTTACACCAATGAGCAGTTCTTC
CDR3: CASSSGYTNEQFF

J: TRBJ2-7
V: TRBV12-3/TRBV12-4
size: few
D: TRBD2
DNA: TGTGCCAGCAGACGGGAGGGGACCCGCTACGAGCAGTACTTC
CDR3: CASRREGTRYEQYF

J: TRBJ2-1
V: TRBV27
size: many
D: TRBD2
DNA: TGTGCCAGCAGTTCCAGGACTAGCGCCCTACGGTCCTACAATGAGCAGTTCTTC
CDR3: CASSSRTSALRSYNEQFF

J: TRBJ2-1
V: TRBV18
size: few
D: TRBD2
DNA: TGTGCCAGCTCACCAGCTAGCGGGAGAAATGAGCAGTTCTTC
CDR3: CASSPASGRNEQFF

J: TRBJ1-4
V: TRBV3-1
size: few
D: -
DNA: TGTGCCAGCAGCCTAACTGTGAATTCGGAAAAACTGTTTTTT
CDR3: CASSLTVNSEKLFF

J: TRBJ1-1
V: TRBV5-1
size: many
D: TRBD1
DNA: TGCGCCAGCAGCTCGCCGGGACAGCCCAACACTGAAGCTTTCTTT
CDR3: CASSSPGQPNTEAFF

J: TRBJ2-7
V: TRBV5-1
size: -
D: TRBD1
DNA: TGCGCCAGCAGCGGGGGACAGGCCGGAGAGCAGTACTTC
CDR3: CASSGGQAGEQYF

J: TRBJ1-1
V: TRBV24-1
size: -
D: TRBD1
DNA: TGTGCCACCAGACAGACAGGGAAGAACACTGAAGCTTTCTTT
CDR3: CATRQTGKNTEAFF

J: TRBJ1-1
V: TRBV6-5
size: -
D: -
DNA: TGTGCCAGCACCGCTCATCTGAACACTGAAGCTTTCTTT
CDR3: CASTAHLNTEAFF